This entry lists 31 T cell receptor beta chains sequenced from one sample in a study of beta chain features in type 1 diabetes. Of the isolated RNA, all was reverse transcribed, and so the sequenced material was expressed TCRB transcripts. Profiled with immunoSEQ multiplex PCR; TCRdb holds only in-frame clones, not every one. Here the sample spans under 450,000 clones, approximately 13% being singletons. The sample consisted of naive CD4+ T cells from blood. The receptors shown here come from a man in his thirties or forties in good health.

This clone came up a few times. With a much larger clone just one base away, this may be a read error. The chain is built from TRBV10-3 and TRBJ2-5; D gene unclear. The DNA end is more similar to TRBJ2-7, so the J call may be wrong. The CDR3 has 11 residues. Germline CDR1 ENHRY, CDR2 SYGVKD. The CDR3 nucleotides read TGTGCCATCAGTGATTCCTACGAGCAGTACTTC. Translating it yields CAISDSYEQYF.

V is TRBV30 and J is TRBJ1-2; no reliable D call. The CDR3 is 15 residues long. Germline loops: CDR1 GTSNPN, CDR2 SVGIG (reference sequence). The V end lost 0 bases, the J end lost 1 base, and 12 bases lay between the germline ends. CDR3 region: CAWSVRRTINYGYTF. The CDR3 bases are TGTGCCTGGAGTGTACGGCGGACTATTAACTATGGCTACACCTTC.

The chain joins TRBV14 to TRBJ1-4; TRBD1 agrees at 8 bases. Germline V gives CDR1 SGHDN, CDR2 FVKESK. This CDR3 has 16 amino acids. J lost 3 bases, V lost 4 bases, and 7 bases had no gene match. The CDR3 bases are TGTGCCAGCAGCCTCGGACAGGGCCCTCCTAATGAAAAACTGTTTTTT. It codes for CASSLGQGPPNEKLFF.

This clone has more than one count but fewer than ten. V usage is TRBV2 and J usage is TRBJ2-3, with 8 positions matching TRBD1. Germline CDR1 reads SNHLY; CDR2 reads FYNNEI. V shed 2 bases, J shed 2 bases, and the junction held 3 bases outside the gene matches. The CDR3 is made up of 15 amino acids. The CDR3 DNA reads TGTGCCAGCAGTGAACGGACAGGGCCCACAGATACGCAGTATTTT. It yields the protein CASSERTGPTDTQYF.

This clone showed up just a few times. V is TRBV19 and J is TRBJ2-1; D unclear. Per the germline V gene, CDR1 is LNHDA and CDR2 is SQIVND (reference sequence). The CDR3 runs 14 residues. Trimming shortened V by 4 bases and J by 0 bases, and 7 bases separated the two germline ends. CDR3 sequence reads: CASSRVVSYNEQFF. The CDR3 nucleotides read TGTGCCAGTAGTAGGGTTGTCTCCTACAATGAGCAGTTCTTC.

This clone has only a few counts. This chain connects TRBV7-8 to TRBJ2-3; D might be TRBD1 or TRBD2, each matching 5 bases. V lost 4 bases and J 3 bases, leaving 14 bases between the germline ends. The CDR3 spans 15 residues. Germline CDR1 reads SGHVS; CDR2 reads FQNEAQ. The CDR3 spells CASSYPTGATDTQYF. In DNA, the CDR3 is TGTGCCAGCAGCTACCCCACCGGGGCGACAGATACGCAGTATTTT.

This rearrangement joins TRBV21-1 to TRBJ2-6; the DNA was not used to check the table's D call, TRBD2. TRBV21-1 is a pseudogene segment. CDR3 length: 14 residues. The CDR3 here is CASITAYGANVLTF. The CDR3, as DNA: TGTGCCAGCATCACTGCTTACGGGGCCAACGTCCTGACTTTC.

Written as DNA, the CDR3 is TGTGCCAGCAGCTTAGGGACAGTTCAAGAGACCCAGTACTTC. Encoded protein: CASSLGTVQETQYF. V usage is TRBV7-2 and J usage is TRBJ2-5; D perhaps matches TRBD1 (6 bases). The germline V and J ends were trimmed by 1 base and 2 bases, with 8 bases remaining between them. CDR1 is SGHTA, CDR2 FQGNSA, per germline. The CDR3 spans 14 residues. The complete variable domain, with remaining parts taken from reference TRBV7-2 and TRBJ2-5, reads GAGVSQSPSNKVTEKGKDVELRCDPISGHTALYWYRQSLGQGLEFLIYFQGNSAPDKSGLPSDRFSAERTGGSVSTLTIQRTQQEDSAVYLCASSLGTVQETQYFGPGTRLLVL.

The DNA of the CDR3 is TGTGCCAGCAGCCGCCCTCAGGGCTCTGAGCAGTTCTTC. Residues: CASSRPQGSEQFF. The rearrangement links TRBV7-9 to TRBJ2-1; D is perhaps TRBD1 (5 bases). V was trimmed by 5 bases and J by 9 bases, leaving 14 bases between them. CDR1 is SEHNR, CDR2 FQNEAQ, per germline (reference sequence). This CDR3 contains 13 residues.

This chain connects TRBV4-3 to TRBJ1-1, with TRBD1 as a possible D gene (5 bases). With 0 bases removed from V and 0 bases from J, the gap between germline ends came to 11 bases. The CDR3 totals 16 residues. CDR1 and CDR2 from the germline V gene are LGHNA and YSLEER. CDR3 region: CASSQETTGMNTEAFF. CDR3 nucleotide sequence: TGCGCCAGCAGCCAAGAAACTACAGGAATGAACACTGAAGCTTTCTTT.

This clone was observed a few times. CDR3 coding DNA: TGTGCCAGCAGCAACCGCCTGGCGAATAAGGGGACAGATACGCAGTATTTT. Amino acid sequence: CASSNRLANKGTDTQYF. V usage is TRBV7-3 and J usage is TRBJ2-3, with TRBD1 as a possible D gene (5 bases). CDR1 and CDR2 (germline): SGHTA, FQGTGA. This CDR3 contains 17 residues. Trimming shortened V by 5 bases and J by 3 bases, and 21 bases separated the two germline ends.

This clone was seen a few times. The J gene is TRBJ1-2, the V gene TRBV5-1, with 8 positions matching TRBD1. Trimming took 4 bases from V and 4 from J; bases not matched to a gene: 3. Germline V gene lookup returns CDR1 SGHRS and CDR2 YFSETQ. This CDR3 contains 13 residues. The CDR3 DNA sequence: TGCGCCAGCAGCCGGGACAGGAGCTATGGCTACACCTTC. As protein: CASSRDRSYGYTF.

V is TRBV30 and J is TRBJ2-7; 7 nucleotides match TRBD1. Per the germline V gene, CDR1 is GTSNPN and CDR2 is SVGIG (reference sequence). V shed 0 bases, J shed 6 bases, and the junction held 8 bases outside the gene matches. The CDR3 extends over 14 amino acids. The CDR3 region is CAWSVRGTVTEQYV. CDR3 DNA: TGTGCCTGGAGTGTACGTGGGACAGTAACCGAGCAGTACGTC.

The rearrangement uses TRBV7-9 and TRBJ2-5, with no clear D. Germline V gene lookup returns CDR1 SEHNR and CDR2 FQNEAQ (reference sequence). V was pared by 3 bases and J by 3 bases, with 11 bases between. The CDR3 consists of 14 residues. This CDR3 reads CASSLYGPKETQYF. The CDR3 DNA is TGTGCCAGCAGCTTGTATGGGCCCAAAGAGACCCAGTACTTC.

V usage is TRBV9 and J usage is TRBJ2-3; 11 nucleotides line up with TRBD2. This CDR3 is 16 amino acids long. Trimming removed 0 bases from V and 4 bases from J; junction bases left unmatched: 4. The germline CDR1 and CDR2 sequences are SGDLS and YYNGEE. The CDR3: CASSVGTSGPSDTQYF. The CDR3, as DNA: TGTGCCAGCAGCGTAGGGACTAGCGGGCCCTCAGATACGCAGTATTTT.

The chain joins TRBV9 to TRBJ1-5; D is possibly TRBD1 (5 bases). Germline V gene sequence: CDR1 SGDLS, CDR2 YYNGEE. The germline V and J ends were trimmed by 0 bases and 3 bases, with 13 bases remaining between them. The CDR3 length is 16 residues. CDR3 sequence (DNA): TGTGCCAGCAGCGTAGATACAGGAGCATACAATCAGCCCCAGCATTTT. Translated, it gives CASSVDTGAYNQPQHF.

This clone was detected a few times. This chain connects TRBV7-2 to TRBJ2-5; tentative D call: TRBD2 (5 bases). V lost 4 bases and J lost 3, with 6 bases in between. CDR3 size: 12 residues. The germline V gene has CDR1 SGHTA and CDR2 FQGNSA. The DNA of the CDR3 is TGTGCCAGCAGCTCGGGGAAAGAGACCCAGTACTTC. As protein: CASSSGKETQYF.

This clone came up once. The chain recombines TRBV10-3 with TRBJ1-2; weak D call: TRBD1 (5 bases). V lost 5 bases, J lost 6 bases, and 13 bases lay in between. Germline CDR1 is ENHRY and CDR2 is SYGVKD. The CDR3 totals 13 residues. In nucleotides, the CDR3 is TGTGCCATCAGTCGCGACGGGGGAGATGGCTACACCTTC. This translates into CAISRDGGDGYTF.

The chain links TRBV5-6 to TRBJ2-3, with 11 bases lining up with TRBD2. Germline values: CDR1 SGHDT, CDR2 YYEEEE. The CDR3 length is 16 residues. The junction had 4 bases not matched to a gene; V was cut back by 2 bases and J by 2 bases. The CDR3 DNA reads TGTGCCAGCAGCTTTTCGGGACTAGCGGACACAGATACGCAGTATTTT. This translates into CASSFSGLADTDTQYF.

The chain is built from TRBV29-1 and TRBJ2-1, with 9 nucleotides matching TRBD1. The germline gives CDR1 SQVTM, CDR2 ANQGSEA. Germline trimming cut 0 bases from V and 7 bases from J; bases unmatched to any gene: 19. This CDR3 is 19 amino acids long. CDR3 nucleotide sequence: TGCAGCGTTGAAGAGTTTATTGGGACAGGGACAGGTATAAGGAATGAGCAGTTCTTC. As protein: CSVEEFIGTGTGIRNEQFF.

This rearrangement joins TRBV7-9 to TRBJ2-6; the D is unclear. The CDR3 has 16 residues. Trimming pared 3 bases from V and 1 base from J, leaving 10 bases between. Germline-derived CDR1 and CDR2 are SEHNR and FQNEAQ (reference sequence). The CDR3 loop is CASSLGRVSGANVLTF. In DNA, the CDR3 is TGTGCCAGCAGCTTGGGTCGGGTATCTGGGGCCAACGTCCTGACTTTC.

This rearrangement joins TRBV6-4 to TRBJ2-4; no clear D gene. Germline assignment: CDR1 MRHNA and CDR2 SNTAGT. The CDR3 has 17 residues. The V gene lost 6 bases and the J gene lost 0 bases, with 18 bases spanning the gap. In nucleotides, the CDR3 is TGTGCCAGCAGAATATCCAGTGTAGGAGTAGCCAAAAACATTCAGTACTTC. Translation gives CASRISSVGVAKNIQYF.

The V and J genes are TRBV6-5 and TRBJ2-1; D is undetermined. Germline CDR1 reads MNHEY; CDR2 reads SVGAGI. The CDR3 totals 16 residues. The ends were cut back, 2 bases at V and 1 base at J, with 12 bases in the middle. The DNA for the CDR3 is TGTGCCAGCAGTTACGGGGATCGGAGATCCTACAATGAGCAGTTCTTC. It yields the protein CASSYGDRRSYNEQFF.

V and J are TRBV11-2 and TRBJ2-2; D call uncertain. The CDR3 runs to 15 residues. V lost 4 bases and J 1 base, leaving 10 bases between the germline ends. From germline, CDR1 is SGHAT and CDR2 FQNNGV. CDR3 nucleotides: TGTGCCAGCAGCTCGGACCGAGTGAACACCGGGGAGCTGTTTTTT. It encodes CASSSDRVNTGELFF.

DNA for the CDR3: TGTGCCAGCAGCGTAGTGCCTAGCGGGGACAATGAGCAGTTCTTC. Its translation: CASSVVPSGDNEQFF. The gene calls are TRBV9 and TRBJ2-1, with 9 nucleotides matching TRBD2. The CDR3 extends over 15 amino acids. The germline V gene has CDR1 SGDLS and CDR2 YYNGEE. Losses at the gene ends were 0 bases for V and 5 bases for J; bases not matched to a gene: 3.

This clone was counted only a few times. CDR3 coding DNA: TGTGCCAGTAGTCTTAGCGGGAGCCCCTACAATGAGCAGTTCTTC. Translation gives CASSLSGSPYNEQFF. The V gene is TRBV19, the J gene TRBJ2-1; 9 nucleotides line up with TRBD2. V lost 5 bases, J lost 2 bases, and 4 bases stayed unmatched. The CDR3 is 15 amino acids. Germline V gene sequence: CDR1 LNHDA, CDR2 SQIVND (reference sequence).

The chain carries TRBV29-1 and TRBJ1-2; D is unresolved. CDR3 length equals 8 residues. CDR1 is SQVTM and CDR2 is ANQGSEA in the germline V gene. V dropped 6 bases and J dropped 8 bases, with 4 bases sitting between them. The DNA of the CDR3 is TGCAGCGTCGAGGGCTACACCTTC. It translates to CSVEGYTF.

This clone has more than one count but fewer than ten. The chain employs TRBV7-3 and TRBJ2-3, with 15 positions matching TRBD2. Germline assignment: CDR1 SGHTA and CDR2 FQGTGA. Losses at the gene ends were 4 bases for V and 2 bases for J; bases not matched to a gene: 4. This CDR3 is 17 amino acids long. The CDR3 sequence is CASSSGTSGRFTDTQYF. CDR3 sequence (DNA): TGTGCCAGCAGCTCCGGGACTAGCGGGAGGTTCACAGATACGCAGTATTTT.

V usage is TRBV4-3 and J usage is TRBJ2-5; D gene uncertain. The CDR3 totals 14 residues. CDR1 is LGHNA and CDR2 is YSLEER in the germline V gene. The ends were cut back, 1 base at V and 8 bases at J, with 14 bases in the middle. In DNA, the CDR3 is TGCGCCAGCAGCCAAGTACCTAGATCCGCCACCCAGTACTTC. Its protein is CASSQVPRSATQYF.

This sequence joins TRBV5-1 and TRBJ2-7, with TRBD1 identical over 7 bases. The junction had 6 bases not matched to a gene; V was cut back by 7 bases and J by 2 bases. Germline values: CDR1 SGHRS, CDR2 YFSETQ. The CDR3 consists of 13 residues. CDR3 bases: TGCGCCAGCCGCGGACAGGCTACCTACGAGCAGTACTTC. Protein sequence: CASRGQATYEQYF.

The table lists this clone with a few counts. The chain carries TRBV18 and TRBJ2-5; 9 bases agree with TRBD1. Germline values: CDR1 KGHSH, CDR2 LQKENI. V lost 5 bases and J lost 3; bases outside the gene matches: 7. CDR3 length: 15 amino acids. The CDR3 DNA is TGTGCCAGCTCAGGCGGACAGGGGCTGGAAGAGACCCAGTACTTC. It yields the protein CASSGGQGLEETQYF.